This T cell receptor (beta chain) stems from a study of blood T cell repertoires in COVID-19. Study at large: COVID-19 samples from acute and convalescent phases originated in the United States, Italy and Spain. Sources were T cells, B-cell-depleted T cells, or PBMCs; the material itself was cDNA or gDNA.

The germline V and J ends were trimmed by 5 bases and 4 bases, with 11 bases remaining between them. This CDR3 has 13 residues. Per germline, CDR1 SEHNR and CDR2 FQNEAQ (reference sequence). Authors' analysis steps: Amplification of reference gene primers was used by the study to estimate nucleated cell counts. Repertoires were generated with immunoSEQ multiplex PCR, while TCRdb's copy carries only in-frame clones and drops some. For V, J and clone size, that table is used; D and trimming come from the DNA. This table holds 150,000 to 200,000 clones, 90% found once. Sequenced sample: peripheral blood. V usage is TRBV7-9 and J usage is TRBJ1-2; the D gene is possibly TRBD1 (5 bases). The sequence derives from a man aged 50 to 60 with acute or convalescent COVID-19. CDR3: CASSLTVLYGYTF. The CDR3 DNA follows: TGTGCCAGCAGCCTGACAGTGCTCTATGGCTACACCTTC.